The sequence of this T cell receptor beta chain was determined in a study of Graves' ophthalmopathy and Graves' hyperthyroidism. Study results and caveats: Appearing in blood as well were most expanded thyroid clonotypes above 0.001 frequency.

The ends lost 5 bases at V and 5 bases at J; junction bases unmatched: 6. Germline V gene lookup returns CDR1 DFQATT and CDR2 SNEGSKA (reference sequence). The CDR3 loop spans 13 amino acids. A duration under 3 months, NOSPECS ≥4, CAS ≥3 and moderate-to-severe activity characterized the donors with ophthalmopathy. Beta-chain TCR CDR3 regions were amplified from RNA transcripts. First-round RT-PCR with HTBI primers preceded a second-round multiplex PCR. TCRdb redid the calling of the multiplex PCR reads with MiXCR, one entry per CDR3 protein. Of hundreds of thousands of distinct CDR3 sequences in the sample, approximately 42% were seen once. Points on this clonotype: Its matching antigen is unknown.

Material: peripheral blood. The chain has TRBV20-1 and TRBJ2-7; 10 bases match TRBD1. This sequence originates from an adult man with Graves' ophthalmopathy. CDR3 coding DNA: TGCAGTGCTTTTTGGACAGGGGGGGACGAGCAGTACTTC. Translated: CSAFWTGGDEQYF.